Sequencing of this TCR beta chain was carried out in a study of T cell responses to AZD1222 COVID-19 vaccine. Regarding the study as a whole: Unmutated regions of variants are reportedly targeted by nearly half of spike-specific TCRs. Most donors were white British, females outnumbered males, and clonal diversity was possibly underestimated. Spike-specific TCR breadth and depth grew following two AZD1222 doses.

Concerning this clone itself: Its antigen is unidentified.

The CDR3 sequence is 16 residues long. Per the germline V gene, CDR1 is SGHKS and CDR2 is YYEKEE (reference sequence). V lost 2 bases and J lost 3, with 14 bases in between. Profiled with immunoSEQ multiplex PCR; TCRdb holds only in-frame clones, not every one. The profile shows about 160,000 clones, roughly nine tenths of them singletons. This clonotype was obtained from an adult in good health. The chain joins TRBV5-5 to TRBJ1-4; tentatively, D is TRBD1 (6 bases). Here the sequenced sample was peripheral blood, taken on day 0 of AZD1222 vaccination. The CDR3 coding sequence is TGTGCCAGCAGCTTCAGGGGCGCATCAGCTAATGAAAAACTGTTTTTT. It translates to CASSFRGASANEKLFF.